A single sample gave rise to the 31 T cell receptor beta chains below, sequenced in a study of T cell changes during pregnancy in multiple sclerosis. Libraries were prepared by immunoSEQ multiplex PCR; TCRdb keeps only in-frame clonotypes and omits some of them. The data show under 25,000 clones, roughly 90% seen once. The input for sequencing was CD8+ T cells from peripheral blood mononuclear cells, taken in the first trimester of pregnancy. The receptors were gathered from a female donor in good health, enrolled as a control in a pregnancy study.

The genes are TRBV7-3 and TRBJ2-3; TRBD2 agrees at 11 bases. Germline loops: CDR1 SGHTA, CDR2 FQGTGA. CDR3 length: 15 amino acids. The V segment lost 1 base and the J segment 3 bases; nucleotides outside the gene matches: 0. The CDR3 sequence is CASSLRLAGTDTQYF. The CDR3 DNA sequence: TGTGCCAGCAGCTTAAGACTAGCGGGGACAGATACGCAGTATTTT.

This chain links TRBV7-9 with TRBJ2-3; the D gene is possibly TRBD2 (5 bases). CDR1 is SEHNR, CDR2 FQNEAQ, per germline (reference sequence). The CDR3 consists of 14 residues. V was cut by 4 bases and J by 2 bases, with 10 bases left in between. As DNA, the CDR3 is TGTGCCAGCAGCTACCTGGACTCCACAGATACGCAGTATTTT. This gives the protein CASSYLDSTDTQYF.

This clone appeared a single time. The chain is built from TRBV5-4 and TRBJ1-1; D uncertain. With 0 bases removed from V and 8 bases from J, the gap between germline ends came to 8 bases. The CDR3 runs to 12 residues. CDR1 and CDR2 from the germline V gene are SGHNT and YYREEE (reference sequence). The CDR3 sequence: CASSLGAGEAFF. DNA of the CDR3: TGTGCCAGCAGCTTGGGGGCGGGAGAAGCTTTCTTT.

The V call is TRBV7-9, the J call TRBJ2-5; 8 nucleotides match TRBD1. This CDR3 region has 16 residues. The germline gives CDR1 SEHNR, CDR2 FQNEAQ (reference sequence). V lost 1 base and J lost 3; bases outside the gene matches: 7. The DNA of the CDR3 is TGTGCCAGCAGCTTAGAATCTGGGGACAGGAAAGAGACCCAGTACTTC. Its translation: CASSLESGDRKETQYF.

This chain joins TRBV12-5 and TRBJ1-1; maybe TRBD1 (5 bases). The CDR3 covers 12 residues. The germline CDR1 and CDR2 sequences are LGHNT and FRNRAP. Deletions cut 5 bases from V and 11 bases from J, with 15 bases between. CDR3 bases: TGTGCTAGTGGTCCCTCGGGGGAAGGGGCTTTCTTT. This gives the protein CASGPSGEGAFF.

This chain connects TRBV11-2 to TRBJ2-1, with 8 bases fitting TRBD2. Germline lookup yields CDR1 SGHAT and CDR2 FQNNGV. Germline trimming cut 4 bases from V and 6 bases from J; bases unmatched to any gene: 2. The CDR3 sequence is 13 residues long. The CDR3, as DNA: TGTGCCAGCAGCTCGGGGGGGGGCAATGAGCAGTTCTTC. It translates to CASSSGGGNEQFF. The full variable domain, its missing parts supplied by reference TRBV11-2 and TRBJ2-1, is EAGVAQSPRYKIIEKRQSVAFWCNPISGHATLYWYQQILGQGPKLLIQFQNNGVVDDSQLPKDRFSAERLKGVDSTLKIQPAKLEDSAVYLCASSSGGGNEQFFGPGTRLTVL.

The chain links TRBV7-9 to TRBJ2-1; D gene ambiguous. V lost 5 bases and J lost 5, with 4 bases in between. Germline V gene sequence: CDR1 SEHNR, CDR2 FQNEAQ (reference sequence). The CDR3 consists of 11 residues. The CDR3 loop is CASSPDNEQFF. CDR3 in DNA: TGTGCCAGCAGCCCTGACAATGAGCAGTTCTTC.

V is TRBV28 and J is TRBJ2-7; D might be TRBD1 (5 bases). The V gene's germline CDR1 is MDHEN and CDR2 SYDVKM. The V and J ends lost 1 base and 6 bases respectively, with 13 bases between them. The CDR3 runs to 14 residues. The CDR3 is CASSLFSDSPEQYF. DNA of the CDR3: TGTGCCAGCAGTTTATTCAGCGACAGCCCCGAGCAGTACTTC.

The CDR3, as DNA: TGTGCCAGCAGCGACGGAGGGGGCCACTCTGGAAACACCATATATTTT. Translated: CASSDGGGHSGNTIYF. The rearrangement links TRBV9 to TRBJ1-3, with 7 bases that match TRBD1. This CDR3 is built from 16 residues. Germline-derived CDR1 and CDR2 are SGDLS and YYNGEE. J was trimmed by 0 bases and V by 3 bases; bases with no gene match: 6.

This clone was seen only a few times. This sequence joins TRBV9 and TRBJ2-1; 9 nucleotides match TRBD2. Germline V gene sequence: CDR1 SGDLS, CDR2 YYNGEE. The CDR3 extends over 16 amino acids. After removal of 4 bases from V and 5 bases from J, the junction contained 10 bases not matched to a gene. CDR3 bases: TGTGCCAGCAGCCTCGGAAGCGGGGGGATAAACAATGAGCAGTTCTTC. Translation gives CASSLGSGGINNEQFF.

The CDR3 coding sequence is TGTGCCAGCAGTGTTTATTTCAACACCGGGGAGCTGTTTTTT. Translation: CASSVYFNTGELFF. The chain employs TRBV6-1 and TRBJ2-2; D call uncertain. The ends were cut back, 4 bases at V and 2 bases at J, with 8 bases in the middle. The CDR3 loop spans 14 amino acids. CDR1 and CDR2 (germline): MNHNS, SASEGT.

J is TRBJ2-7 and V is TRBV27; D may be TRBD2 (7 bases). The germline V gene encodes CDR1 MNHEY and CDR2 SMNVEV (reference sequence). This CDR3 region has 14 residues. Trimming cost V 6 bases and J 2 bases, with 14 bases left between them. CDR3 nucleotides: TGTGCCAGCAGGCAGGAGGGGGGGACCTACGAGCAGTACTTC. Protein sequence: CASRQEGGTYEQYF.

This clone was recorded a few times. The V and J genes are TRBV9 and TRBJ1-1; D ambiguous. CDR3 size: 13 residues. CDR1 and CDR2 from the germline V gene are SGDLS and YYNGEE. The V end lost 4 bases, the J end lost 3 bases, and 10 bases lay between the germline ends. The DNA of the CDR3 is TGTGCCAGCAGCCCCCCCGGGGACACTGAAGCTTTCTTT. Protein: CASSPPGDTEAFF.

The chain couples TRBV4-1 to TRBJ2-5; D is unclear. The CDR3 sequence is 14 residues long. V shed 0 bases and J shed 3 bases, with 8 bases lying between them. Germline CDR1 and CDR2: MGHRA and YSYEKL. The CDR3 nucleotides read TGCGCCAGCAGCCAAGATTCAGGCGAAGAGACCCAGTACTTC. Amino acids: CASSQDSGEETQYF.

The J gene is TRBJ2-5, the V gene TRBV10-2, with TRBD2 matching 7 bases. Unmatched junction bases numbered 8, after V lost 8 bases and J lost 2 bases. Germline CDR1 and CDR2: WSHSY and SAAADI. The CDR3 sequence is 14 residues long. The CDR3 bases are TGCGCCAGCTGGACCGGGGGGACGCAAGAGACCCAGTACTTC. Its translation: CASWTGGTQETQYF.

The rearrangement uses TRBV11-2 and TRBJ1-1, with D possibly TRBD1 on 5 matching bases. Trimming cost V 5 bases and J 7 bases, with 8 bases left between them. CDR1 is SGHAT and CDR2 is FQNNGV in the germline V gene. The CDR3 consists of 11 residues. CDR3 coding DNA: TGTGCCAGCAGCCAGGGAAATGAAGCTTTCTTT. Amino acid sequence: CASSQGNEAFF.

CDR3 in DNA: TGTGCCAGCAGCCAAGATTTAGCCAGCCACGAGCAGTACTTC. Amino acid sequence: CASSQDLASHEQYF. The chain couples TRBV14 to TRBJ2-7; no definite D call. This CDR3 region has 14 residues. Germline values: CDR1 SGHDN, CDR2 FVKESK. V lost 0 bases and J 5 bases, leaving 11 bases between the germline ends.

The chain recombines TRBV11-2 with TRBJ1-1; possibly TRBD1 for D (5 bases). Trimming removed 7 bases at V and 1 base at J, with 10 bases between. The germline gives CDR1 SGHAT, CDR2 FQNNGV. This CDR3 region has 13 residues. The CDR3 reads CASTVTGNTEAFF. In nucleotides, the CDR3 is TGTGCCAGCACCGTCACAGGGAACACTGAAGCTTTCTTT.

The CDR3 sequence: CASTGGGPETQYF. CDR3 in DNA: TGTGCCTCCACGGGCGGGGGGCCCGAGACCCAGTACTTC. The rearrangement uses TRBV30 and TRBJ2-5, with 8 bases fitting TRBD2. The CDR3 runs to 13 residues. Germline V lookup: CDR1 GTSNPN, CDR2 SVGIG (reference sequence). With 7 bases clipped from V and 5 bases from J, the junction kept 9 bases outside the gene matches.

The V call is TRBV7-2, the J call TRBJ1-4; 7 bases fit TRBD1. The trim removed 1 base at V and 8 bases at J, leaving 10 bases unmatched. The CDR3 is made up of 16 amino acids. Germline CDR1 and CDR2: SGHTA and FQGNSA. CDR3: CASSLGRQGRFEKLFF. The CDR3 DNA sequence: TGTGCCAGCAGCTTAGGCCGACAGGGACGGTTCGAAAAACTGTTTTTT.

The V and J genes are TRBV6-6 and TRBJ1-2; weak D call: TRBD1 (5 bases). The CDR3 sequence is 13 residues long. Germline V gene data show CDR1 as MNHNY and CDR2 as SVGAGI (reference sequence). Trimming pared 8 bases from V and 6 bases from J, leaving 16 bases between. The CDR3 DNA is TGTGCCAGCGCAGGGTTCGGACAAGATGGCTACACCTTC. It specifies CASAGFGQDGYTF.

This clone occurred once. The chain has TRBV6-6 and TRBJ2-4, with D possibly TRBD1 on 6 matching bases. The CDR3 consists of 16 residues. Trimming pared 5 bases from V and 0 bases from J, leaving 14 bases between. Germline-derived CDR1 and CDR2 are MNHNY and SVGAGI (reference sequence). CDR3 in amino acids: CASSPDRRVAKNIQYF. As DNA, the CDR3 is TGTGCCAGCAGTCCTGACAGGCGGGTAGCCAAAAACATTCAGTACTTC.

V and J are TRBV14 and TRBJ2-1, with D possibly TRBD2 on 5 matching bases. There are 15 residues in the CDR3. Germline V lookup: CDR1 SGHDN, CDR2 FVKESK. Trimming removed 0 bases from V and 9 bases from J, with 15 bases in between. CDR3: CASSQDYGLLREQFF. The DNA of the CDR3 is TGTGCCAGCAGCCAAGATTATGGACTCCTCCGTGAGCAGTTCTTC.

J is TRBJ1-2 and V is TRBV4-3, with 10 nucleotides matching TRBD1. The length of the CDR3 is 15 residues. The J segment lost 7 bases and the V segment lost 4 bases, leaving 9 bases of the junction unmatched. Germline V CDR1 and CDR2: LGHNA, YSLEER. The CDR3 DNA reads TGCGCCAGCAGCCTAAGGGAGGGACAGGGGTCTGGCTACACCTTC. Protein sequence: CASSLREGQGSGYTF.

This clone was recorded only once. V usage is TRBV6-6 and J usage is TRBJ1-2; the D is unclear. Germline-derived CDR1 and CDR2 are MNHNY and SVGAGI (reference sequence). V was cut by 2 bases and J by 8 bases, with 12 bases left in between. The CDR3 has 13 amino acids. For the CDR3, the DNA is TGTGCCAGCAGTTACCTGGGGAGATGGGGCTACACCTTC. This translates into CASSYLGRWGYTF.

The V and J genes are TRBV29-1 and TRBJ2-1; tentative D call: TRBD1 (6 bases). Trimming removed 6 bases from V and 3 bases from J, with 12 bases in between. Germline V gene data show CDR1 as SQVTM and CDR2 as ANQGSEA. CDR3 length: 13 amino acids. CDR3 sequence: CSVAGVNYNEQFF. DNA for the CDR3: TGCAGCGTGGCAGGGGTCAACTACAATGAGCAGTTCTTC.

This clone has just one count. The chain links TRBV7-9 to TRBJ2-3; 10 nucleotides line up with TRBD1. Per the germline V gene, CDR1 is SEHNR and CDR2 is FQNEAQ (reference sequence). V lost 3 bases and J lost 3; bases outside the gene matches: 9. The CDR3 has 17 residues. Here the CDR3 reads CASSFEGTGVGTDTQYF. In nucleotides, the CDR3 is TGTGCCAGCAGCTTCGAGGGGACAGGGGTAGGGACAGATACGCAGTATTTT.

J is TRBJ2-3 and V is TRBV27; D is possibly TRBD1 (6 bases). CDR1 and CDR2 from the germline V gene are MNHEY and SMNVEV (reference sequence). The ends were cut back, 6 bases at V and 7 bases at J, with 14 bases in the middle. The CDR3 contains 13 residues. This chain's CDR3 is CASSPGTPNTQYF. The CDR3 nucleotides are TGTGCCAGCAGCCCCGGGACACCAAATACGCAGTATTTT.

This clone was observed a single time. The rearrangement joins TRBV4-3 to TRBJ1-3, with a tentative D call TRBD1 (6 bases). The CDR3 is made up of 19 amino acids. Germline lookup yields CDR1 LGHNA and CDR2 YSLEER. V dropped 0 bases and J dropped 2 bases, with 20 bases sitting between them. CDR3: CASSQDWGGGINTGNTIYF. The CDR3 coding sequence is TGCGCCAGCAGCCAAGATTGGGGGGGCGGCATCAACACTGGAAACACCATATATTTT.

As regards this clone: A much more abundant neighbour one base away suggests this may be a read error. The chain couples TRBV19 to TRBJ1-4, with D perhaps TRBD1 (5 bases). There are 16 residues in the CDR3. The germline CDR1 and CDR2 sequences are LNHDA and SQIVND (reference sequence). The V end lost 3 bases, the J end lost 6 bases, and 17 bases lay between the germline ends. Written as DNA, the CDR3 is TGTGCCAGTAGTATTCTAGTCCAGGGCGGCGATGAAAAACTGTTTTTT. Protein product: CASSILVQGGDEKLFF.

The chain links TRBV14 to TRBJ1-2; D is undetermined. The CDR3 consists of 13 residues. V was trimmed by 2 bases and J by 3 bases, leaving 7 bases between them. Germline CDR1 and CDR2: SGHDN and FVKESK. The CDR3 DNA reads TGTGCCAGCAGCCAAACACCCTACTATGGCTACACCTTC. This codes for CASSQTPYYGYTF.